These T cell receptor beta chains were read from a single sample in a study of blood T cell repertoires in COVID-19. The assay was immunoSEQ multiplex PCR, and TCRdb's table has in-frame clones only and misses some. The profile covers about 180,000 clones, with more than 75% appearing a single time and roughly 1.2% taken by the ten largest. The material sequenced was PBMCs or T cells enriched from blood (not recorded which). The origin of the receptors is a human donor with acute COVID-19. The donor label of this sample is uncertain. Both conserved end residues are part of each CDR3. Fields, in order: J gene, V gene, D gene, clone size, CDR3 DNA, CDR3 protein. D genes are given only for firm matches. Where a row states a size, it is once, few, many or the class of an expanded clone; other rows omit it.

TRBJ1-2	TRBV18	TRBD1	-	TGTGCCAGCTCACGACAGGGCGGTGGAGATGGCTACACCTTC	CASSRQGGGDGYTF
TRBJ1-2	TRBV6-5	-	-	TGTGCCACCTGGGGCCAACAGGGACGGCTCTATGGCTACACCTTC	CATWGQQGRLYGYTF
TRBJ2-7	TRBV5-1	TRBD2	-	TGCGCCAGCAGCTTGGGACTAGCGGGGGGTGTTGGCGAGCAGTACTTC	CASSLGLAGGVGEQYF
TRBJ2-2	TRBV4-1	-	-	TGCGCCAGCAGCCAGGGGTGGAGGGTAGACACCGGGGAGCTGTTTTTT	CASSQGWRVDTGELFF
TRBJ2-2	TRBV19	TRBD1	-	TGTGCCAGTGGACAGGGTGTCTACGGGGAGCTGTTTTTT	CASGQGVYGELFF
TRBJ2-2	TRBV19	-	-	-	CASSILAAGELFF
TRBJ1-5	TRBV7-8	TRBD1	-	TGTGCCAGCAGCTTTAACAGGGGGGATCAGCCCCAGCATTTT	CASSFNRGDQPQHF
TRBJ1-1	TRBV27	TRBD1	few	TGTGCCAGCAGTTCGGACAGGGGGCCGGCTTTCTTT	CASSSDRGPAFF
TRBJ2-7	TRBV29-1	TRBD1	-	TGCAGCGCCCGACAGGGGGACGAGCAGTACTTC	CSARQGDEQYF
TRBJ1-2	TRBV10-3	TRBD1	-	TGTGCCATCAGTGAGGGGACAGGGGGGAACTATGGCTACACCTTC	CAISEGTGGNYGYTF
TRBJ2-1	TRBV9	-	-	TGTGCCAGCAGCGTTTCAAGTAGCTCCTACAATGAGCAGTTCTTC	CASSVSSSSYNEQFF
TRBJ2-1	TRBV19	TRBD1	-	TGTGCCAGTAGACAAATTTTCCCGGGACAGGGCATCTACGGCTCCTACAATGAGCAGTTCTTC	CASRQIFPGQGIYGSYNEQFF
TRBJ2-3	TRBV7-9	TRBD2	few	TGTGCCAGCAGCTCTACTAGCGGGGGGCGGCGGACAGATACGCAGTATTTT	CASSSTSGGRRTDTQYF
TRBJ2-6	TRBV18	TRBD1	once	TGTGCCAGTGCTCAGGGGGCTGGGGCCAACGTCCTGACTTTC	CASAQGAGANVLTF
TRBJ2-7	TRBV7-3	TRBD1	-	TGTGCCAGCAGCTTAATGACAGGGTACGAGCAGTACTTC	CASSLMTGYEQYF
TRBJ1-6	TRBV18	TRBD1	-	TGTGCCAGCTCTCTCGAGGACAGGGACAATTCACCCCTCCACTTT	CASSLEDRDNSPLHF
TRBJ2-5	TRBV12-2	-	-	TGTGCAAGTCGCTACTTGACTAGCGGGGGACAAGAGACCCAGTACTTC	CASRYLTSGGQETQYF
TRBJ1-1	TRBV5-1	-	-	TGCGCCAGCAGCTTGGGACAGGACGGGACTGAAGCTTTCTTT	CASSLGQDGTEAFF
TRBJ2-7	TRBV2	TRBD1	once	TGTGCCAGCAGACCCGGGACAGCCTACGAGCAGTACTTC	CASRPGTAYEQYF
TRBJ2-3	TRBV10-1	TRBD1	-	TGCGCCAGCAGTGAGACACAGGGGGTAGATACGCAGTATTTT	CASSETQGVDTQYF
TRBJ2-1	TRBV2	TRBD2	-	TGTGCCAGCAGTGAACCGGGGGGGGGCTACAATGAGCAGTTCTTC	CASSEPGGGYNEQFF
TRBJ1-2	TRBV5-1	TRBD1	-	TGCGCCAGCAGGCCTCAGGGGGCGCACTATGGCTACACCTTC	CASRPQGAHYGYTF
TRBJ1-1	TRBV28	-	once	TGTGCCAGCAGTTCGCCCCAGGACAGTGAAGCTTTCTTT	CASSSPQDSEAFF
TRBJ1-1	TRBV28	-	-	TGTGCCAGCACCCTAGGGTGGGGGCCGGGCGCTGAAGCTTTCTTT	CASTLGWGPGAEAFF
TRBJ2-3	TRBV2	TRBD2	once	TGTGCCAGCAGGGGAACTAGCGGGGTAACAGATACGCAGTATTTT	CASRGTSGVTDTQYF
TRBJ2-7	TRBV4-1	TRBD2	-	TGCGCCAGCAGCCCTACCACTAGCGGGGGGTACGAGCAGTACTTC	CASSPTTSGGYEQYF
TRBJ1-3	TRBV19	-	-	TGTGCCAGTAGTATAATACCAGGGACTGGAAACACCATATATTTT	CASSIIPGTGNTIYF
TRBJ2-7	TRBV7-2	-	-	TGTGCCAGCAGCTTCCGGACTAACTACGAGCAGTACTTC	CASSFRTNYEQYF
TRBJ1-4	TRBV6-5	TRBD1	-	TGTGCCAGCAGAGAGGACAGGCTTAATGAAAAACTGTTTTTT	CASREDRLNEKLFF
TRBJ2-1	TRBV9	TRBD2	-	TGTGCCAGCAGCGTCCCGGGGGGGAATGAGCAGTTCTTC	CASSVPGGNEQFF
TRBJ2-2	TRBV6-5	-	-	TGTGCCAGCAAGAGCGGGCCGGACACCGGGGAGCTGTTTTTT	CASKSGPDTGELFF
TRBJ1-3	TRBV11-2	-	-	TGTGCCAGCAGCTTAAGTAGGGGGGGGAAACTCTCTGGAAACACCATATATTTT	CASSLSRGGKLSGNTIYF
TRBJ1-1	TRBV5-1	-	-	TGCGCCAGCAGCTCTCCCGACAGGAACACTGAAGCTTTCTTT	CASSSPDRNTEAFF
TRBJ1-1	TRBV7-2	-	-	TGTGCCAGCAGCCCCGCCAGTGAAGCTTTCTTT	CASSPASEAFF
TRBJ1-2	TRBV5-1	TRBD1	-	TGCGCCAGCAGCTCATCGACAACTACAGGGGCTACTAACTATGGCTACACCTTC	CASSSSTTTGATNYGYTF
TRBJ2-1	TRBV4-1	-	-	TGCGCCAGCAGCTCACTGCGACTGTACAATGAGCAGTTCTTC	CASSSLRLYNEQFF
TRBJ1-2	TRBV6-5	TRBD1	-	TGTGCCAGCAGGAACACAGGGGGTAACTATGGCTACACCTTC	CASRNTGGNYGYTF
TRBJ2-3	TRBV12-3/TRBV12-4	-	-	TGTGCCAGCAACCATATGGCAACAGATACGCAGTATTTT	CASNHMATDTQYF
TRBJ2-1	TRBV7-8	-	-	TGTGCCAGCAGCTTAGGCCTAGTCCACAATGAGCAGTTCTTC	CASSLGLVHNEQFF
TRBJ2-3	TRBV27	TRBD2	-	TGTGCCAGCAGTTCAATACTAGCGGGGGGTGCAGATACGCAGTATTTT	CASSSILAGGADTQYF
TRBJ1-2	TRBV5-1	-	-	TGCGCCAGCAGCTTGGTTGGAGAGACGCTGAATGGCTACACCTTC	CASSLVGETLNGYTF
TRBJ1-2	TRBV7-9	-	-	TGTGCCAGCAGCCCATCCGGGTTTTATGGCTACACCTTC	CASSPSGFYGYTF
TRBJ1-2	TRBV5-1	TRBD1	-	TGCGCCAGCAGCACCACCGGGACAGATGATGGCTACACCTTC	CASSTTGTDDGYTF
TRBJ1-1	TRBV2	TRBD1	-	TGTGCCAGCAGTGTAGACAGGGCGAACACTGAAGCTTTCTTT	CASSVDRANTEAFF
TRBJ2-1	TRBV5-1	TRBD2	-	TGCGCCAGCAGAAAGACGGGACTAGCGGGAAGCCATGAGCAGTTCTTC	CASRKTGLAGSHEQFF
TRBJ2-2	TRBV11-3	-	once	TGTGCCAGCCGGCGCGAGGGGAACACCGGGGAGCTGTTTTTT	CASRREGNTGELFF
TRBJ2-6	TRBV18	TRBD1	-	TGTGCCAGCTCCTTACAGGGGGCCGCTGGGGCCAACGTCCTGACTTTC	CASSLQGAAGANVLTF
TRBJ2-3	TRBV30	TRBD2	-	TGTGCCTGGAGTACTAGCGGCACAGATACGCAGTATTTT	CAWSTSGTDTQYF
TRBJ2-7	TRBV4-1	-	-	TGCGCCAGCAGCCAAGAGGGTACAGGCGAAACCTACGAGCAGTACTTC	CASSQEGTGETYEQYF
TRBJ1-1	TRBV12-3/TRBV12-4	-	once	TGTGCCAGCAGCGTGACAGGGAACACTGAAGCTTTCTTT	CASSVTGNTEAFF
TRBJ2-7	TRBV7-8	-	-	TGTGCCAGCAGCTTACCTACACGGGGGGCTTTTACCTACGAGCAGTACTTC	CASSLPTRGAFTYEQYF
TRBJ2-2	TRBV12-5	-	-	TGTGCTAGTGGTTTCACCCCCCAGGAGGGGAGCACCGGGGAGCTGTTTTTT	CASGFTPQEGSTGELFF
TRBJ1-1	TRBV10-3	-	once	TGTGCCACCAGAGGAGACACTGAAGCTTTCTTT	CATRGDTEAFF
TRBJ1-2	TRBV4-3	-	-	TGCGCCAGCAGCCAGACAGGAGCGACTAACTATGGCTACACCTTC	CASSQTGATNYGYTF
TRBJ1-1	TRBV7-3	TRBD1	-	TGTGCCAGCAGCACCGGACAGGGTCTGAGGACTGAAGCTTTCTTT	CASSTGQGLRTEAFF
TRBJ1-1	TRBV5-1	-	-	TGCGCCAGCAGCCTTACAGGGTGGGAAATGAACACTGAAGCTTTCTTT	CASSLTGWEMNTEAFF
TRBJ2-7	TRBV24-1	TRBD1	-	TGTGCCACCAGTGACTCGGGACAGGGAAGTTACGAGCAGTACTTC	CATSDSGQGSYEQYF
TRBJ1-5	TRBV19	-	-	TGTGCCAGTAGTACTACAGGTGCTCATAGCAATCAGCCCCAGCATTTT	CASSTTGAHSNQPQHF
TRBJ2-3	TRBV24-1	TRBD1	-	TGTGCCACCAGTGCGGCAGGACAGGGTGGGTCAGATACGCAGTATTTT	CATSAAGQGGSDTQYF
TRBJ1-2	TRBV7-9	TRBD1	-	TGTGCCAGCAGCTTACCAATATCTAGGGGGCGCGACTATGGCTACACCTTC	CASSLPISRGRDYGYTF